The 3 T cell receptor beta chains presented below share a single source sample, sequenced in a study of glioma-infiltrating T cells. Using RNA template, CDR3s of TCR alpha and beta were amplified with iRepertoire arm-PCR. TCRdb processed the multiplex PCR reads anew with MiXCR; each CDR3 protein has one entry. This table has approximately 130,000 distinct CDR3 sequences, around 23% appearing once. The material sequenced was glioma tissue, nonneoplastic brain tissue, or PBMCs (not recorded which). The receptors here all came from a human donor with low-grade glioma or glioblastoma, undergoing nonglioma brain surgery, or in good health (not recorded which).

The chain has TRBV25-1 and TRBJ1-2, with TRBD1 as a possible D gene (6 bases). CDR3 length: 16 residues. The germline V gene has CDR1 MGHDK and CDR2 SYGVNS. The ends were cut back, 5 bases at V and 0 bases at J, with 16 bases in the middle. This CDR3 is CASSRTTTGSNYGYTF. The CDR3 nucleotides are TGTGCCAGCAGTCGAACTACGACAGGCTCTAACTATGGCTACACCTTC.

DNA of the CDR3: TGTGCCAGCTCACCACCCAGGGACGGCCGGTTCTTC. It translates to CASSPPRDGRFF. The chain recombines TRBV18 with TRBJ2-1; D could derive from TRBD1 or TRBD2 (5 bases each). Trimming pared 0 bases from V and 15 bases from J, leaving 12 bases between. This CDR3 has 12 residues. Germline CDR1 KGHSH, CDR2 LQKENI.

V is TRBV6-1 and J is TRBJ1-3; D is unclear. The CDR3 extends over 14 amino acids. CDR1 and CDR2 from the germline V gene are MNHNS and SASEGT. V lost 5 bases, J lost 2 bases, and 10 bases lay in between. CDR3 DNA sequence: TGTGCCAGCAGTTATACCGGGGCTGGAAACACCATATATTTT. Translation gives CASSYTGAGNTIYF.